The 15 T cell receptor beta chains given below trace back to one sample, sequenced in a study of T cells after yellow fever vaccination. TCRdb re-called the 5' RACE reads with MiXCR, one entry per CDR3 protein. This sample has under 95,000 distinct CDR3 sequences; around 7% occur once, and the top ten carry around 29%. The sequencing here drew on CD8+ T cells sorted from PBMCs, taken approximately 11 days after the first yellow fever vaccination. Source of these receptors: a man aged 18 to 30 who received the YFV17D yellow fever vaccine.

This clonotype was seen at least ten times. The chain employs TRBV7-6 and TRBJ2-3, with D tentatively TRBD2 (7 bases). Per the germline V gene, CDR1 is SGHVS and CDR2 is FNYEAQ. The CDR3 runs 17 residues. V lost 4 bases, J lost 2 bases, and 19 bases lay in between. CDR3 residues: CASSSRAGHPYTDTQYF. The DNA for the CDR3 is TGTGCCAGCAGCTCCCGAGCGGGACACCCTTACACAGATACGCAGTATTTT.

This clonotype has a count of ten or more. Here the CDR3 DNA reads TGCAGTGCTGCAAGGGGCTCCCTGAACGAGCAGTACTTC. It specifies CSAARGSLNEQYF. The chain joins TRBV20-1 to TRBJ2-7, with TRBD1 as a possible D gene (5 bases). The CDR3 has 13 residues. V lost 5 bases to trimming and J lost 5 bases, with 16 bases between them. The germline V gene has CDR1 DFQATT and CDR2 SNEGSKA (reference sequence).

This clonotype came up a few times. The V call is TRBV6-2 or TRBV6-3, the J call TRBJ2-1; D is uncertain. CDR1 and CDR2 from the germline V gene are MNHEY and SVGEGT. CDR3 length equals 14 residues. Trimming stripped 4 bases from V and 4 bases from J, with 11 bases between. The CDR3 spells CASSFEPEYNEQFF. The CDR3 DNA reads TGTGCCAGCAGTTTCGAACCGGAATACAATGAGCAGTTCTTC.

The sample holds many counts of this clonotype. The rearrangement links TRBV6-5 to TRBJ2-5, with a possible D match to TRBD1 (7 bases). The CDR3 length is 15 residues. V was pared by 6 bases and J by 3 bases, with 17 bases between. Germline CDR1 is MNHEY and CDR2 is SVGAGI. This CDR3 is CASSWTGGYEETQYF. The CDR3 nucleotides read TGTGCCAGCAGCTGGACAGGAGGGTATGAAGAGACCCAGTACTTC.

The sample holds many counts of this clonotype. V and J are TRBV29-1 and TRBJ2-2; 9 bases are shared with TRBD1. The CDR3 is made up of 16 amino acids. V was clipped by 6 bases and J by 5 bases; unmatched bases: 13. Germline V gene lookup returns CDR1 SQVTM and CDR2 ANQGSEA. The CDR3 DNA reads TGCAGCGTGGTCGATCCGGGACAGGGAGCGACCGGGGAGCTGTTTTTT. Its protein product is CSVVDPGQGATGELFF.

The sample holds many counts of this clonotype. This sequence joins TRBV11-2 and TRBJ1-1; TRBD1 might be the D (5 bases). Germline loops: CDR1 SGHAT, CDR2 FQNNGV. Trimming took 0 bases from V and 9 from J, leaving 23 bases between them. The CDR3 length is 17 residues. The CDR3 loop reads CASSLEGAGPEFAKAFF. In DNA form, the CDR3 reads TGTGCCAGCAGCTTAGAGGGAGCGGGACCGGAGTTCGCAAAAGCTTTCTTT. Full variable domain (remainder filled in from reference TRBV11-2 and TRBJ1-1): EAGVAQSPRYKIIEKRQSVAFWCNPISGHATLYWYQQILGQGPKLLIQFQNNGVVDDSQLPKDRFSAERLKGVDSTLKIQPAKLEDSAVYLCASSLEGAGPEFAKAFFGQGTRLTVV.

This clonotype showed up just a few times. The chain's CDR3 is CASSLNLGSYEQYV. CDR3 bases: TGTGCCAGCAGCTTGAATTTAGGGTCCTACGAGCAGTACGTC. The chain links TRBV5-4 to TRBJ2-7; D remains ambiguous. CDR3 length equals 14 residues. Trimming took off 1 base at V and 1 base at J, with 9 bases between the two ends. Per germline, CDR1 SGHNT and CDR2 YYREEE (reference sequence).

This clonotype appeared many times. The chain recombines TRBV20-1 with TRBJ2-2, with TRBD2 identical over 9 bases. CDR3 length: 13 residues. Germline CDR1 is DFQATT and CDR2 is SNEGSKA (reference sequence). V was pared by 1 base and J by 7 bases, with 1 base of the junction left unmatched. The CDR3 spells CSARVAGVGELFF. The DNA for the CDR3 is TGCAGTGCTAGAGTAGCGGGGGTCGGGGAGCTGTTTTTT.

CDR3 nucleotide sequence: TGTGCCAGCGGCCCGGCGATCCTCTGGGAGCTGTTTTTT. This encodes CASGPAILWELFF. The gene calls are TRBV4-2 and TRBJ2-2; D remains ambiguous. The CDR3 extends over 13 amino acids. CDR1 is LGHNA, CDR2 YNFKEQ, per germline. Trimming took off 8 bases at V and 9 bases at J, with 16 bases between the two ends.

V usage is TRBV7-2 and J usage is TRBJ2-7; D gene ambiguous. V gave up 1 base and J gave up 6 bases, with 13 bases separating them. This CDR3 comprises 14 residues. In germline, CDR1 is SGHTA, CDR2 FQGNSA. The CDR3: CASSLVPVSSEQYV. CDR3 nucleotides: TGTGCCAGCAGCTTAGTTCCGGTTAGCAGCGAGCAGTACGTC.

This clonotype was observed many times. In DNA form, the CDR3 reads TGTGCCAGCCGTCCCTCCCCCAGGGATCCTGAAGCTTTCTTT. Translation gives CASRPSPRDPEAFF. V is TRBV7-2 and J is TRBJ1-1; D is perhaps TRBD1 (5 bases). V was shortened by 8 bases and J by 6 bases, with 19 bases between the two germline ends. The CDR3 consists of 14 residues. Germline CDR1 and CDR2: SGHTA and FQGNSA.

The V and J genes are TRBV6-1 and TRBJ1-5; D is undetermined. The CDR3 extends over 16 amino acids. Germline CDR1 reads MNHNS; CDR2 reads SASEGT. V dropped 2 bases and J dropped 0 bases, with 11 bases sitting between them. The CDR3 here is CASSENADLSNQPQHF. The CDR3 DNA reads as TGTGCCAGCAGTGAAAACGCAGACCTTAGCAATCAGCCCCAGCATTTT.

This clonotype came up many times. For the CDR3, the DNA is TGTGCCAGCAGCTCCGGGGGGGGAAGGGGAGAGGATCAGCCCCAGCATTTT. It specifies CASSSGGGRGEDQPQHF. The chain combines TRBV13 with TRBJ1-5, with D possibly TRBD1 on 5 matching bases. V dropped 4 bases and J dropped 5 bases, with 21 bases sitting between them. In germline, CDR1 is PRHDT, CDR2 FYEKMQ (reference sequence). The CDR3 contains 17 residues.

This rearrangement joins TRBV7-9 to TRBJ1-1, with D perhaps matching TRBD1 (6 bases). Germline V gives CDR1 SEHNR, CDR2 FQNEAQ (reference sequence). Trimming took 5 bases from V and 0 from J, leaving 16 bases between them. The CDR3 extends over 16 amino acids. The CDR3 is CASSPPTGLVNTEAFF. CDR3 coding DNA: TGTGCCAGCAGCCCCCCGACAGGTCTCGTGAACACTGAAGCTTTCTTT.

The chain carries TRBV12-3 or TRBV12-4 and TRBJ2-2; 11 bases agree with TRBD1. Trimming took 5 bases from V and 3 from J; bases not matched to a gene: 5. The CDR3 consists of 16 residues. The CDR3 coding sequence is TGTGCCAGCAGTCAGGGGACAGGGGGAGACACCGGGGAGCTGTTTTTT. Translating it yields CASSQGTGGDTGELFF.